The 7 T cell receptor beta chains listed next were all sequenced from one sample in a study of blood T cell repertoires in COVID-19. The method was immunoSEQ multiplex PCR; TCRdb's version includes in-frame clones alone and lacks a portion of them. The sample holds around 120,000 clones; less than 85% are singletons and the top ten take 20% to 25%. Sequenced input: peripheral blood. The receptors shown here come from a man in his 70s with active or convalescent COVID-19.

The rearrangement joins TRBV24-1 to TRBJ2-1; 11 nucleotides match TRBD2. V shed 1 base, J shed 7 bases, and the junction held 2 bases outside the gene matches. This CDR3 region has 15 residues. Per the germline V gene, CDR1 is KGHDR and CDR2 is SFDVKD. The CDR3: CATSDFRTSGNEQFF. The CDR3 DNA sequence: TGTGCCACCAGTGATTTTAGGACTAGCGGGAATGAGCAGTTCTTC.

This clone was counted once. CDR3 loop: CASSRYNEQFF. CDR3 DNA sequence: TGTGCCAGCAGCCGTTACAATGAGCAGTTCTTC. This chain links TRBV12-3 or TRBV12-4 with TRBJ2-1; D unresolved. V lost 6 bases and J 4 bases, leaving 4 bases between the germline ends. The CDR3 extends over 11 amino acids.

This clone has just a few counts. The J gene is TRBJ2-1, the V gene TRBV4-2; D might be TRBD2 (5 bases). The germline V and J ends were trimmed by 0 bases and 2 bases, with 8 bases remaining between them. CDR3 size: 15 residues. Germline V CDR1 and CDR2: LGHNA, YNFKEQ. The CDR3 here is CASSQEELAYNEQFF. As DNA, the CDR3 is TGTGCCAGCAGCCAAGAAGAACTAGCCTACAATGAGCAGTTCTTC.

This chain connects TRBV11-2 to TRBJ2-4; TRBD2 matches at 9 bases. From germline, CDR1 is SGHAT and CDR2 FQNNGV. The CDR3 totals 14 residues. V was pared by 0 bases and J by 13 bases, with 7 bases of the junction left unmatched. CDR3 region: CASSLELASGAQYF. The CDR3 DNA sequence: TGTGCCAGCAGCTTAGAATTAGCTAGCGGGGCCCAGTACTTC.

V gene TRBV6-5 combines with J gene TRBJ1-2, with 12 bases aligning to TRBD1. The ends lost 6 bases at V and 8 bases at J; junction bases unmatched: 10. CDR3 length: 15 amino acids. The V gene's germline CDR1 is MNHEY and CDR2 SVGAGI. The CDR3 spells CASRAPGTGGAGYTF. The CDR3 DNA sequence: TGTGCCAGCAGGGCCCCCGGGACAGGGGGCGCCGGCTACACCTTC.

The table lists this clone with many counts. This chain joins TRBV27 and TRBJ1-2; D not certain. Trimming stripped 3 bases from V and 7 bases from J, with 15 bases between. The CDR3 is 14 amino acids. CDR1 and CDR2 (germline): MNHEY, SMNVEV (reference sequence). CDR3 sequence reads: CASSFLLNGGGYTF. In nucleotides, the CDR3 is TGTGCCAGCAGTTTCCTACTTAACGGTGGTGGCTACACCTTC.

This chain joins TRBV19 and TRBJ1-5; D gene unclear. Trimming took 7 bases from V and 0 from J, leaving 16 bases between them. In germline, CDR1 is LNHDA, CDR2 SQIVND (reference sequence). This CDR3 contains 16 residues. As DNA, the CDR3 is TGTGCCAGTACCCGTTACGACATTCTTAGCAATCAGCCCCAGCATTTT. Residues: CASTRYDILSNQPQHF.